Below, 31 T cell receptor beta chains from the same sample are listed, as sequenced in a study of blood T cell repertoires in COVID-19. Profiled with immunoSEQ multiplex PCR; TCRdb holds only in-frame clones, not every one. The top ten hold approximately 1.7% of the sample, which has approximately 270,000 clones, 85% to 90% seen once. Sequencing used PBMCs or T cells enriched from blood (not recorded which). These receptors all stem from a man aged 35 to 55 who had recovered from COVID-19.

This chain joins TRBV7-2 and TRBJ2-7; the D gene is possibly TRBD2 (6 bases). Trimming stripped 3 bases from V and 5 bases from J, with 17 bases between. The CDR3 spans 15 residues. CDR1 and CDR2 (germline): SGHTA, FQGNSA. The CDR3, as DNA: TGTGCCAGCAGCTTTGGGGCCGGGACTCCAAACGAGCAGTACTTC. Its translation: CASSFGAGTPNEQYF.

The chain links TRBV7-9 to TRBJ1-4; D not certain. The CDR3 sequence is 15 residues long. Trimming left V 5 bases short and J 8 bases short, with 18 bases between. From germline, CDR1 is SEHNR and CDR2 FQNEAQ (reference sequence). CDR3 nucleotides: TGTGCCAGCAGCCGACGTGGGCAGCAAGGCGAAAAACTGTTTTTT. It codes for CASSRRGQQGEKLFF.

This chain connects TRBV30 to TRBJ2-5; 9 bases fit TRBD2. This CDR3 spans 15 amino acids. The V gene's germline CDR1 is GTSNPN and CDR2 SVGIG (reference sequence). Trimming cost V 4 bases and J 5 bases; bases outside gene matches: 11. The CDR3 bases are TGTGCCTGGAACGTGCGTCAGCGGGGGGCGGAGACCCAGTACTTC. Translated, it gives CAWNVRQRGAETQYF. The whole variable domain, filled in from reference TRBV30 and TRBJ2-5, reads SQTIHQWPATLVQPVGSPLSLECTVEGTSNPNLYWYRQAAGRGLQLLFYSVGIGQISSEVPQNLSASRPQDRQFILSSKKLLLSDSGFYLCAWNVRQRGAETQYFGPGTRLLVL.

The gene calls are TRBV5-5 and TRBJ2-2, with D possibly being TRBD1 (7 bases). Per germline, CDR1 SGHKS and CDR2 YYEKEE (reference sequence). Trimming cost V 2 bases and J 5 bases, with 10 bases left between them. The CDR3 extends over 14 amino acids. The chain's CDR3 is CASSFAGGTGELFF. CDR3 bases: TGTGCCAGCAGCTTCGCAGGGGGGACCGGGGAGCTGTTTTTT. Supplemented by reference TRBV5-5 and TRBJ2-2, the full variable domain reads DAGVTQSPTHLIKTRGQQVTLRCSPISGHKSVSWYQQVLGQGPQFIFQYYEKEERGRGNFPDRFSARQFPNYSSELNVNALLLGDSALYLCASSFAGGTGELFFGEGSRLTVL.

The J gene is TRBJ2-3, the V gene TRBV6-4, with 11 bases identical to TRBD2. Looked up from germline, CDR1 is MRHNA and CDR2 is SNTAGT. The CDR3 is made up of 14 amino acids. J lost 2 bases, V lost 7 bases, and 2 bases had no gene match. CDR3 region: CASILAGDTDTQYF. The CDR3 DNA reads TGTGCCAGCATACTAGCGGGAGACACAGATACGCAGTATTTT.

The rearrangement links TRBV4-1 to TRBJ2-5, with D tentatively TRBD2 (7 bases). The CDR3 runs 15 residues. Between the trimmed V and J ends, which lost 4 bases and 5 bases, there was a span of 17 bases. Germline V gene sequence: CDR1 MGHRA, CDR2 YSYEKL. The CDR3 loop is CASSPRAGASETQYF. The CDR3 DNA is TGCGCCAGCAGCCCACGGGCGGGGGCTTCGGAGACCCAGTACTTC.

The chain recombines TRBV6-2 or TRBV6-3 with TRBJ1-1; tentatively, D is TRBD1 (5 bases). Trimming removed 5 bases at V and 2 bases at J, with 18 bases between. CDR1 is MNHEY, CDR2 SVGEGT, per germline. There are 16 residues in the CDR3. The CDR3 DNA reads TGTGCCAGCAGTCCATCGATGGGGGGACTAAACACTGAAGCTTTCTTT. Translating gives CASSPSMGGLNTEAFF.

The chain employs TRBV5-1 and TRBJ2-1; TRBD2 might be the D (5 bases). The CDR3 runs to 16 residues. CDR1 SGHRS and CDR2 YFSETQ come from the germline V gene. Trimming shortened V by 4 bases and J by 2 bases, and 16 bases separated the two germline ends. The CDR3 DNA follows: TGCGCCAGCAGCCCTATACGGGAACGAGCCTACAATGAGCAGTTCTTC. It yields the protein CASSPIRERAYNEQFF.

J is TRBJ2-2 and V is TRBV19; TRBD2 matches at 13 bases. This CDR3 comprises 16 residues. V gave up 7 bases and J gave up 2 bases; unmatched junction bases: 4. CDR1 is LNHDA and CDR2 is SQIVND in the germline V gene (reference sequence). CDR3 amino acids: CASKLAGGINTGELFF. The DNA of the CDR3 is TGTGCCAGTAAACTAGCGGGAGGGATAAACACCGGGGAGCTGTTTTTT.

V and J are TRBV27 and TRBJ2-5; 9 bases line up with TRBD1. V trimming: 5 bases; J trimming: 5 bases; junction bases outside the gene matches: 6. CDR1 and CDR2 from the germline V gene are MNHEY and SMNVEV (reference sequence). There are 14 residues in the CDR3. The CDR3 sequence is CASSTTGGGETQYF. Written as DNA, the CDR3 is TGTGCCAGCAGTACAACAGGGGGCGGGGAGACCCAGTACTTC.

The chain has TRBV4-1 and TRBJ2-3; 7 nucleotides align to TRBD2. J gave up 1 base and V 0 bases, and 4 bases lay outside the gene matches. The CDR3 has 16 amino acids. The germline V gene encodes CDR1 MGHRA and CDR2 YSYEKL. CDR3 nucleotide sequence: TGCGCCAGCAGCCAAGAAATCAGCGGGGGCACAGATACGCAGTATTTT. It codes for CASSQEISGGTDTQYF.

The rearrangement links TRBV11-1 to TRBJ2-2; 8 nucleotides agree with TRBD1. Germline CDR1 SGHAT, CDR2 FQDESV (reference sequence). This CDR3 spans 14 amino acids. V lost 4 bases and J lost 3; bases outside the gene matches: 1. The CDR3 coding sequence is TGTGCCAGCAGCTGGGGACAGGACACCGGGGAGCTGTTTTTT. Translated: CASSWGQDTGELFF.

The CDR3 region has the DNA TGTGCCAGCGGAGGCTCGATAGGACAGGGGTCCAAGCAGTACTTC. It encodes CASGGSIGQGSKQYF. The chain carries TRBV6-5 and TRBJ2-7; TRBD1 agrees at 9 bases. The V segment lost 8 bases and the J segment 8 bases; nucleotides outside the gene matches: 16. The germline V gene encodes CDR1 MNHEY and CDR2 SVGAGI. The CDR3 loop spans 15 amino acids.

In its sample, this clone was seen a few times. The rearrangement links TRBV28 to TRBJ1-1; perhaps TRBD1 as D (6 bases). The CDR3 covers 14 residues. CDR1 and CDR2 from the germline V gene are MDHEN and SYDVKM. V was trimmed by 3 bases and J by 3 bases, leaving 11 bases between them. The CDR3 is CASSLGGPDTEAFF. Here the CDR3 DNA reads TGTGCCAGCAGTTTGGGGGGGCCGGACACTGAAGCTTTCTTT.

The rearrangement links TRBV25-1 to TRBJ2-1; a possible D gene is TRBD2 (7 bases). The germline gives CDR1 MGHDK, CDR2 SYGVNS. The V and J ends lost 3 bases and 5 bases respectively, with 14 bases between them. The CDR3 has 15 residues. The chain's CDR3 is CASSDIAGADNEQFF. CDR3 sequence (DNA): TGTGCCAGCAGTGATATTGCGGGGGCCGACAATGAGCAGTTCTTC. Combining the CDR3 with reference TRBV25-1 and TRBJ2-1 gives the whole variable domain EADIYQTPRYLVIGTGKKITLECSQTMGHDKMYWYQQDPGMELHLIHYSYGVNSTEKGDLSSESTVSRIRTEHFPLTLESARPSHTSQYLCASSDIAGADNEQFFGPGTRLTVL.

This clone has a handful of counts. V is TRBV3-1 (or the pseudogene TRBV3-2) and J is TRBJ2-5; no definite D call. This CDR3 region has 11 residues. The V gene lost 4 bases and the J gene lost 7 bases, with 7 bases spanning the gap. Germline values: CDR1 LGHDT, CDR2 YNNKEL (reference sequence). For the CDR3, the DNA is TGTGCCAGCAGCCTCACCAGGACCCAGTACTTC. Its protein product is CASSLTRTQYF.

This chain links TRBV11-1 with TRBJ2-7; 7 bases are a match to TRBD1. There are 14 residues in the CDR3. Trimming cost V 3 bases and J 0 bases; bases outside gene matches: 2. Germline V gene lookup returns CDR1 SGHAT and CDR2 FQDESV (reference sequence). For the CDR3, the DNA is TGTGCCAGCAGCTTGACAGGGCTCTCCTACGAGCAGTACTTC. As protein: CASSLTGLSYEQYF. Combining the CDR3 with reference TRBV11-1 and TRBJ2-7 gives the whole variable domain EAEVAQSPRYKITEKSQAVAFWCDPISGHATLYWYRQILGQGPELLVQFQDESVVDDSQLPKDRFSAERLKGVDSTLKIQPAELGDSAMYLCASSLTGLSYEQYFGPGTRLTVT.

The chain recombines TRBV7-2 with TRBJ1-1; 9 bases agree with TRBD1. CDR3 length: 13 amino acids. Trimming took 6 bases from V and 4 from J; bases not matched to a gene: 3. CDR1 and CDR2 from the germline V gene are SGHTA and FQGNSA. CDR3 sequence: CASRGQGGTEAFF. The CDR3 DNA follows: TGTGCCAGCAGGGGACAGGGCGGCACTGAAGCTTTCTTT. The full variable domain, rest sourced from reference TRBV7-2 and TRBJ1-1, is GAGVSQSPSNKVTEKGKDVELRCDPISGHTALYWYRQSLGQGLEFLIYFQGNSAPDKSGLPSDRFSAERTGGSVSTLTIQRTQQEDSAVYLCASRGQGGTEAFFGQGTRLTVV.

The V call is TRBV11-2, the J call TRBJ2-1, with a possible D match to TRBD2 (7 bases). V lost 5 bases, J lost 7 bases, and 18 bases lay in between. There are 15 residues in the CDR3. Germline assignment: CDR1 SGHAT and CDR2 FQNNGV. For the CDR3, the DNA is TGTGCCAGCAGCCTTACGGGGGGCCGGGCGAATGAGCAGTTCTTC. Amino acid sequence: CASSLTGGRANEQFF. Looking up the rest from reference TRBV11-2 and TRBJ2-1 gives the full variable domain: EAGVAQSPRYKIIEKRQSVAFWCNPISGHATLYWYQQILGQGPKLLIQFQNNGVVDDSQLPKDRFSAERLKGVDSTLKIQPAKLEDSAVYLCASSLTGGRANEQFFGPGTRLTVL.

The chain has TRBV5-1 and TRBJ2-2; weak D call: TRBD2 (5 bases). Trimming removed 4 bases from V and 2 bases from J, with 15 bases in between. The length of the CDR3 is 16 residues. Germline V gives CDR1 SGHRS, CDR2 YFSETQ. The CDR3 coding sequence is TGCGCCAGCAGCCAAGCAGAGGGCTATAACACCGGGGAGCTGTTTTTT. This translates into CASSQAEGYNTGELFF. Combining the CDR3 with reference TRBV5-1 and TRBJ2-2 gives the whole variable domain KAGVTQTPRYLIKTRGQQVTLSCSPISGHRSVSWYQQTPGQGLQFLFEYFSETQRNKGNFPGRFSGRQFSNSRSEMNVSTLELGDSALYLCASSQAEGYNTGELFFGEGSRLTVL.

V gene TRBV19 combines with J gene TRBJ2-1, with TRBD1 matching 7 bases. Germline values: CDR1 LNHDA, CDR2 SQIVND (reference sequence). J gave up 2 bases and V 7 bases, and 8 bases lay outside the gene matches. CDR3 length: 15 amino acids. The CDR3 DNA reads as TGTGCCAGTACCCCTGACAGGGCAACCTACAATGAGCAGTTCTTC. Its protein is CASTPDRATYNEQFF.

The rearrangement links TRBV7-2 to TRBJ1-6; perhaps TRBD1 as D (5 bases). Trimming cost V 2 bases and J 7 bases, with 15 bases left between them. Germline CDR1 reads SGHTA; CDR2 reads FQGNSA. The CDR3 has 16 residues. The CDR3 reads CASSLRSSGDNSPLHF. As DNA, the CDR3 is TGTGCCAGCAGCTTAAGGTCATCGGGGGACAATTCACCCCTCCACTTT.

This clone was observed a handful of times. The gene calls are TRBV7-3 and TRBJ2-3; D is perhaps TRBD1 (5 bases). Trimming pared 3 bases from V and 3 bases from J, leaving 10 bases between. This CDR3 comprises 14 residues. Germline V gives CDR1 SGHTA, CDR2 FQGTGA. CDR3 nucleotides: TGTGCCAGCAGCTTCAGCGACAGAACAGATACGCAGTATTTT. Translating gives CASSFSDRTDTQYF.

The DNA of the CDR3 is TGTGCCAGCAAACTAACAACCAGGGGTTACGAGCAGTACTTC. It encodes CASKLTTRGYEQYF. The V call is TRBV6-5, the J call TRBJ2-7; D may be TRBD1 (6 bases). The V gene's germline CDR1 is MNHEY and CDR2 SVGAGI. The ends were cut back, 7 bases at V and 4 bases at J, with 17 bases in the middle. The CDR3 contains 14 residues.

This chain uses TRBV4-2 with TRBJ1-2, with a possible D match to TRBD1 (6 bases). Germline V gene sequence: CDR1 LGHNA, CDR2 YNFKEQ. The CDR3 is made up of 13 amino acids. Trimming shortened V by 8 bases and J by 6 bases, and 16 bases separated the two germline ends. The CDR3 nucleotides read TGTGCCAGCCATGGTGCAGGGGTTGATGGCTACACCTTC. The encoded protein is CASHGAGVDGYTF.

This chain links TRBV20-1 with TRBJ2-1; 7 nucleotides match TRBD2. Unmatched junction bases numbered 15, after V lost 7 bases and J lost 0 bases. The CDR3 runs 17 residues. The germline V gene encodes CDR1 DFQATT and CDR2 SNEGSKA (reference sequence). CDR3 residues: CSVSRGRVAASYNEQFF. The CDR3 DNA follows: TGCAGTGTTAGTCGAGGGAGGGTTGCGGCCTCCTACAATGAGCAGTTCTTC.

DNA for the CDR3: TGTGCCAGCAGCTTGACAGGGGGCGCATACGAGCAGTACTTC. It yields the protein CASSLTGGAYEQYF. This rearrangement joins TRBV5-4 to TRBJ2-7; 9 nucleotides agree with TRBD1. CDR3 length: 14 amino acids. J lost 4 bases, V lost 1 base, and 3 bases had no gene match. In germline, CDR1 is SGHNT, CDR2 YYREEE (reference sequence).

The chain is built from TRBV19 and TRBJ2-2, with a weak D call TRBD2 (5 bases). V lost 6 bases to trimming and J lost 4 bases, with 12 bases between them. This CDR3 has 14 amino acids. Germline CDR1 is LNHDA and CDR2 is SQIVND (reference sequence). This CDR3 reads CASRAGVSTGELFF. CDR3 sequence (DNA): TGTGCCAGTAGGGCCGGGGTCAGCACCGGGGAGCTGTTTTTT.

This clone was observed a single time. The chain is built from TRBV10-3 and TRBJ2-7; D is unclear. Germline lookup yields CDR1 ENHRY and CDR2 SYGVKD. The CDR3 covers 16 residues. Trimming shortened V by 0 bases and J by 3 bases, and 15 bases separated the two germline ends. DNA of the CDR3: TGTGCCATCAGTGAGTCGCCCGGTCGCGGAGTCTACGAGCAGTACTTC. It specifies CAISESPGRGVYEQYF.

The chain combines TRBV2 with TRBJ2-1; D call uncertain. This CDR3 region has 13 residues. Trimming removed 8 bases from V and 6 bases from J, with 14 bases in between. Germline CDR1 and CDR2: SNHLY and FYNNEI. The CDR3 coding sequence is TGTGCCAGCCGCCGGTTAAGCTCCAATGAGCAGTTCTTC. Translated: CASRRLSSNEQFF. The full variable domain, rest sourced from reference TRBV2 and TRBJ2-1, is EPEVTQTPSHQVTQMGQEVILRCVPISNHLYFYWYRQILGQKVEFLVSFYNNEISEKSEIFDDQFSVERPDGSNFTLKIRSTKLEDSAMYFCASRRLSSNEQFFGPGTRLTVL.

V and J are TRBV5-1 and TRBJ1-2; 10 bases line up with TRBD1. CDR1 is SGHRS, CDR2 YFSETQ, per germline. This CDR3 is 14 amino acids long. The J segment lost 3 bases and the V segment lost 2 bases, leaving 1 base of the junction unmatched. The CDR3: CASSFGTGDYGYTF. The CDR3 nucleotides read TGCGCCAGCAGCTTCGGGACAGGGGACTATGGCTACACCTTC.